This passage covers 14 T cell receptor beta chains from one sample sequenced in a study of cytomegalovirus exposure and HLA in healthy donors. The PCR was carried out with 60 Vbeta primers and 13 Jbeta primers. Produced via immunoSEQ multiplex PCR; TCRdb's table is partial and in-frame only. The sample contains around 280,000 clones, roughly 89% of which appear only once. Sequencing was carried out using PBMCs. These TCRs come from a woman between 18 and 29 years old in good health and CMV-seronegative.

The chain joins TRBV18 to TRBJ2-2; weak D call: TRBD2 (5 bases). V was trimmed by 2 bases and J by 5 bases, leaving 15 bases between them. Germline CDR1 KGHSH, CDR2 LQKENI. CDR3 length: 16 amino acids. The CDR3 protein is CASSPVAQRGTGELFF. CDR3 DNA sequence: TGTGCCAGCTCACCAGTGGCCCAACGGGGTACCGGGGAGCTGTTTTTT.

This clone was counted once. The CDR3 DNA follows: TGTGCCAGCAGCTTAATTCCTAGCGGGGGGGTCACCGGGGAGCTGTTTTTT. It specifies CASSLIPSGGVTGELFF. The chain is built from TRBV7-3 and TRBJ2-2, with 12 bases aligning to TRBD2. This CDR3 region has 17 residues. The V gene end was trimmed by 1 base and the J gene end by 4 bases; junction bases not matched to a gene: 4. The V gene's germline CDR1 is SGHTA and CDR2 FQGTGA.

Of note for this clone: This specimen includes other DNA sequences encoding the same CDR3. V and J are TRBV9 and TRBJ2-7; 7 bases agree with TRBD2. This CDR3 has 14 residues. With V trimmed by 2 bases and J by 3 bases, 5 bases remained unmatched. CDR1 SGDLS and CDR2 YYNGEE come from the germline V gene. The CDR3 here is CASSVGLADYEQYF. The CDR3 DNA follows: TGTGCCAGCAGCGTTGGGCTAGCGGACTACGAGCAGTACTTC. Based on the CDR3 plus reference TRBV9 and TRBJ2-7, the full variable domain is DSGVTQTPKHLITATGQRVTLRCSPRSGDLSVYWYQQSLDQGLQFLIQYYNGEERAKGNILERFSAQQFPDLHSELNLSSLELGDSALYFCASSVGLADYEQYFGPGTRLTVT.

The chain uses TRBV7-8 and TRBJ2-5; D might be TRBD2 (6 bases). The V end lost 5 bases, the J end lost 5 bases, and 15 bases lay between the germline ends. CDR3 length: 14 amino acids. Looked up from germline, CDR1 is SGHVS and CDR2 is FQNEAQ. The CDR3 DNA reads as TGTGCCAGCAGCCCACGGGAGAGGTTGGAGACCCAGTACTTC. Amino acids: CASSPRERLETQYF.

This clone occurred a few times. J is TRBJ1-6 and V is TRBV7-3; D is unclear. The germline gives CDR1 SGHTA, CDR2 FQGTGA. Trimming pared 1 base from V and 8 bases from J, leaving 6 bases between. The CDR3 has 13 amino acids. The CDR3: CASSLSIDSPLHF. Here the CDR3 DNA reads TGTGCCAGCAGCTTAAGTATTGATTCACCCCTCCACTTT.

This rearrangement joins TRBV4-2 to TRBJ1-1, with D possibly TRBD1 on 5 matching bases. The CDR3 has 15 amino acids. CDR1 and CDR2 (germline): LGHNA, YNFKEQ. Trimming left V 1 base short and J 8 bases short, with 17 bases between. The CDR3 sequence: CASSQARPTGGEAFF. The CDR3, as DNA: TGTGCCAGCAGCCAAGCCCGGCCCACAGGCGGAGAAGCTTTCTTT.

The rearrangement uses TRBV20-1 and TRBJ1-4; unclear D gene. CDR3 length: 11 amino acids. Trimming took off 6 bases at V and 5 bases at J, with 7 bases between the two ends. CDR1 and CDR2 (germline): DFQATT, SNEGSKA (reference sequence). This CDR3 is CSASRNEKLFF. The CDR3 region has the DNA TGCAGTGCCTCCAGAAATGAAAAACTGTTTTTT.

This rearrangement joins TRBV15 to TRBJ2-1, with D tentatively TRBD1 (7 bases). Trimming took off 3 bases at V and 8 bases at J, with 17 bases between the two ends. This CDR3 contains 15 residues. Germline CDR1 is LNHNV and CDR2 is YYDKDF (reference sequence). CDR3 coding DNA: TGTGCCACCAGCAGGCCGGGCCAGGGGGAGGATGAGCAGTTCTTC. Protein: CATSRPGQGEDEQFF. Using reference TRBV15 and TRBJ2-1 for the parts outside the CDR3, the full variable domain is DAMVIQNPRYQVTQFGKPVTLSCSQTLNHNVMYWYQQKSSQAPKLLFHYYDKDFNNEADTPDNFQSRRPNTSFCFLDIRSPGLGDTAMYLCATSRPGQGEDEQFFGPGTRLTVL.

The gene calls are TRBV5-1 and TRBJ2-3, with 7 bases fitting TRBD1. The CDR3 has 14 residues. V shed 3 bases and J 6 bases; nucleotides not matched to a gene: 7. Germline V gene data show CDR1 as SGHRS and CDR2 as YFSETQ. The CDR3 sequence is CASSSTGSGDTQYF. The CDR3 DNA sequence: TGCGCCAGCAGCTCGACAGGGTCGGGGGATACGCAGTATTTT.

This chain links TRBV9 with TRBJ2-2; possible D gene TRBD1, 6 bases. The CDR3 loop spans 14 amino acids. CDR1 is SGDLS and CDR2 is YYNGEE in the germline V gene. V was shortened by 4 bases and J by 6 bases, with 13 bases between the two germline ends. The CDR3 is CASSITGSAGELFF. In DNA, the CDR3 is TGTGCCAGCAGCATCACAGGGTCGGCCGGGGAGCTGTTTTTT.

V gene TRBV15 combines with J gene TRBJ2-7; 7 nucleotides align to TRBD1. V lost 6 bases and J lost 3; bases outside the gene matches: 11. The CDR3 is made up of 15 amino acids. From germline, CDR1 is LNHNV and CDR2 YYDKDF (reference sequence). CDR3 sequence (DNA): TGTGCCACCAGGGGTCAAGGGGACAGAATCTACGAGCAGTACTTC. Protein product: CATRGQGDRIYEQYF.

The DNA of the CDR3 is TGTGCCAGCAGCGACAACATTGTAAACTATGGCTACACCTTC. This codes for CASSDNIVNYGYTF. The chain employs TRBV5-4 and TRBJ1-2; no reliable D call. The germline CDR1 and CDR2 sequences are SGHNT and YYREEE (reference sequence). The CDR3 covers 14 residues. Trimming pared 4 bases from V and 2 bases from J, leaving 12 bases between. Looking up the rest from reference TRBV5-4 and TRBJ1-2 gives the full variable domain: ETGVTQSPTHLIKTRGQQVTLRCSSQSGHNTVSWYQQALGQGPQFIFQYYREEENGRGNFPPRFSGLQFPNYSSELNVNALELDDSALYLCASSDNIVNYGYTFGSGTRLTVV.

V and J are TRBV13 and TRBJ2-7; 8 nucleotides agree with TRBD2. The CDR3 is 14 amino acids. From germline, CDR1 is PRHDT and CDR2 FYEKMQ (reference sequence). Losses at the gene ends were 6 bases for V and 2 bases for J; bases not matched to a gene: 6. The CDR3 DNA sequence: TGTGCCAGCAGTTACGGGGGGGCGGCCTACGAGCAGTACTTC. Translation gives CASSYGGAAYEQYF.

This chain joins TRBV6-5 and TRBJ1-3, with D possibly TRBD1 on 5 matching bases. The length of the CDR3 is 15 residues. V was cut by 6 bases and J by 1 base, with 13 bases left in between. Germline assignment: CDR1 MNHEY and CDR2 SVGAGI. The DNA of the CDR3 is TGTGCCAGCAGGCCGGGCGGGGGATCTGGAAACACCATATATTTT. Translation gives CASRPGGGSGNTIYF.